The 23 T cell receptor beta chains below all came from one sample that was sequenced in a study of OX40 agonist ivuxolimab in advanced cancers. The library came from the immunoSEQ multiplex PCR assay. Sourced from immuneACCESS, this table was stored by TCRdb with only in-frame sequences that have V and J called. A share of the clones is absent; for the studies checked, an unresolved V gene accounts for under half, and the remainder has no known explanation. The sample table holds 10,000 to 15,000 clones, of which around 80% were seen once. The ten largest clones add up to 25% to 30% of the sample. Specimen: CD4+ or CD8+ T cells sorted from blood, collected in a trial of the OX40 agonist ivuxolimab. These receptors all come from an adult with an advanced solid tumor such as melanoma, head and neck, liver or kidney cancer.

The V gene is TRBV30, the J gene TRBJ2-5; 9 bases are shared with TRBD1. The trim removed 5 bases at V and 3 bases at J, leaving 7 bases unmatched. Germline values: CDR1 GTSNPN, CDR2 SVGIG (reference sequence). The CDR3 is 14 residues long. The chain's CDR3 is CAWDVGTGKETQYF. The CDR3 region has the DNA TGTGCCTGGGACGTAGGGACAGGGAAAGAGACCCAGTACTTC.

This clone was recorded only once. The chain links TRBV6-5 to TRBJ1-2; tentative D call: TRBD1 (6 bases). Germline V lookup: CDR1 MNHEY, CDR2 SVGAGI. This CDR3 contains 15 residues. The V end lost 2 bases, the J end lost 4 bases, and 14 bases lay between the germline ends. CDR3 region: CASSYMGATSYGYTF. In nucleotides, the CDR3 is TGTGCCAGCAGTTACATGGGGGCAACTTCCTATGGCTACACCTTC.

As DNA, the CDR3 is TGTGCCAGCAGCCGAGGGGACAATGCCTACGAGCAGTACTTC. It yields the protein CASSRGDNAYEQYF. The chain employs TRBV28 and TRBJ2-7, with D possibly being TRBD1 (6 bases). Germline V gene lookup returns CDR1 MDHEN and CDR2 SYDVKM. This CDR3 is built from 14 residues. V was trimmed by 6 bases and J by 2 bases, leaving 14 bases between them.

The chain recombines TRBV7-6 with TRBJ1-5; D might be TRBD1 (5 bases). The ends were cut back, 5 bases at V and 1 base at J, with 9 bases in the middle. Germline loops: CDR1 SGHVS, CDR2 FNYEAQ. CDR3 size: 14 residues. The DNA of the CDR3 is TGTGCCAGCAGCAAGGGGCCGAGCAATCAGCCCCAGCATTTT. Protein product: CASSKGPSNQPQHF.

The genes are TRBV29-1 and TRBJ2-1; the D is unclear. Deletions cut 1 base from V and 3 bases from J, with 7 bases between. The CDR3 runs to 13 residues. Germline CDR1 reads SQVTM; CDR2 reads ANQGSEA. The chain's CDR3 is CSVEGAVYNEQFF. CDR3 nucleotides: TGCAGCGTTGAAGGGGCAGTCTACAATGAGCAGTTCTTC.

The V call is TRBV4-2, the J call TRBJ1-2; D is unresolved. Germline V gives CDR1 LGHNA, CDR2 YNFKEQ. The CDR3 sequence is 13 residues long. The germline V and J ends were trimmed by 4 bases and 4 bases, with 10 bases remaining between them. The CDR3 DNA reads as TGTGCCAGCAGCCCCCGGGAGTTCTATGGCTACACCTTC. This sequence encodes CASSPREFYGYTF.

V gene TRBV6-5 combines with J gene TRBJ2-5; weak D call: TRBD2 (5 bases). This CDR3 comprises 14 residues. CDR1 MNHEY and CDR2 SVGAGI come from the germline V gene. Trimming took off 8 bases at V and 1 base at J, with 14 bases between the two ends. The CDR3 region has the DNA TGTGCCAGCGGCATTAGCGAATTCCAAGAGACCCAGTACTTC. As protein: CASGISEFQETQYF.

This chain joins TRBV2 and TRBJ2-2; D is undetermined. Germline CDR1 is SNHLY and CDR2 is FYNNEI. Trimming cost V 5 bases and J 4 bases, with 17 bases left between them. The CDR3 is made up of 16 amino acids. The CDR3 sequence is CASSSPDGPRTGELFF. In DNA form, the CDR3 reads TGTGCCAGCAGTTCTCCTGACGGTCCGCGCACCGGGGAGCTGTTTTTT. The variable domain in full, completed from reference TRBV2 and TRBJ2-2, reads EPEVTQTPSHQVTQMGQEVILRCVPISNHLYFYWYRQILGQKVEFLVSFYNNEISEKSEIFDDQFSVERPDGSNFTLKIRSTKLEDSAMYFCASSSPDGPRTGELFFGEGSRLTVL.

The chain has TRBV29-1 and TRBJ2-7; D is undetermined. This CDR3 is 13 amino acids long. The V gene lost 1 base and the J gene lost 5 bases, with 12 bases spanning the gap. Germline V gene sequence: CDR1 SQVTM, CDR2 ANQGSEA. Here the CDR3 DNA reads TGCAGCGTTGAAGTCGACTGGGCCCACGAGCAGTACTTC. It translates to CSVEVDWAHEQYF.

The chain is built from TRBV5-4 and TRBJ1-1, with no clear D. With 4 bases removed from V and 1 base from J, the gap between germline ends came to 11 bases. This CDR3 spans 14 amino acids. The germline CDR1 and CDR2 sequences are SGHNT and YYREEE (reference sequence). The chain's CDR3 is CASSPWIENTEAFF. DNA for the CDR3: TGTGCCAGCAGCCCCTGGATTGAGAACACTGAAGCTTTCTTT.

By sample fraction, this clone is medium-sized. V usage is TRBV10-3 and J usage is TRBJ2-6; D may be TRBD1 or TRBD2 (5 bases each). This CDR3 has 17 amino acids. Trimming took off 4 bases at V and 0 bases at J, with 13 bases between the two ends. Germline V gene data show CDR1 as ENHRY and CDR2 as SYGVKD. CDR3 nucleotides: TGTGCCATCAGTGCTGGGGGAGACAGCTCTGGGGCCAACGTCCTGACTTTC. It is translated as CAISAGGDSSGANVLTF.

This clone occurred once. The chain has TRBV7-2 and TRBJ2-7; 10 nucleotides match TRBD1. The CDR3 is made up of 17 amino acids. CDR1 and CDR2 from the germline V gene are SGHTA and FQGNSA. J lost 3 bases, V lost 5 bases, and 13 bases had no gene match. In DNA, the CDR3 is TGTGCCAGCAGCCCGAAGGGTAGGGGACAGGGGTTCTACGAGCAGTACTTC. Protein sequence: CASSPKGRGQGFYEQYF.

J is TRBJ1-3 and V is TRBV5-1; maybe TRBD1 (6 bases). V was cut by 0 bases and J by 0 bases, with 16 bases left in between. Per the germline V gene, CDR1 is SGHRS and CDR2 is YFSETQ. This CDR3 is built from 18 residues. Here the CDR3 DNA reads TGCGCCAGCAGCTTGGCCGGACAGAGCCTAGGCTCTGGAAACACCATATATTTT. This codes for CASSLAGQSLGSGNTIYF.

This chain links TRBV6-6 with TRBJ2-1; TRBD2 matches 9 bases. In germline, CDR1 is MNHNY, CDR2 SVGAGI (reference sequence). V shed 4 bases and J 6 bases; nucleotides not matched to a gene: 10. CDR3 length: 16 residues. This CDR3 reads CASSSPTSGRINEQFF. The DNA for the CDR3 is TGTGCCAGCAGTTCCCCGACGAGCGGGAGGATCAATGAGCAGTTCTTC.

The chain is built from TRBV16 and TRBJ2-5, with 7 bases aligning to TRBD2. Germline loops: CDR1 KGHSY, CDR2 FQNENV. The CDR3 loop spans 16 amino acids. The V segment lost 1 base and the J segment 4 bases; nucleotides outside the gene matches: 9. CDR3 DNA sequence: TGTGCCAGCAGCCAATTTCGTAGCGGGTCGGGAGAGACCCAGTACTTC. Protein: CASSQFRSGSGETQYF.

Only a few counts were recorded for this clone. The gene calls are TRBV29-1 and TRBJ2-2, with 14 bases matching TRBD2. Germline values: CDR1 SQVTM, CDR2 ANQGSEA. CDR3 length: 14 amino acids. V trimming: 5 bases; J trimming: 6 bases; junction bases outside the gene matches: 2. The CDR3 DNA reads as TGCAGCGTTTGGGGACTAGCGGGAGCCGGGGAGCTGTTTTTT. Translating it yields CSVWGLAGAGELFF.

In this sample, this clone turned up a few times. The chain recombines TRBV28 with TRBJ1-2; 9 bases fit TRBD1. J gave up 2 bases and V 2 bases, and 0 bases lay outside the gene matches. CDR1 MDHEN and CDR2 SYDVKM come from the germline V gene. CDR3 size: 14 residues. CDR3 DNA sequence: TGTGCCAGCAGTTTAGGGACAGGGAACTATGGCTACACCTTC. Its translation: CASSLGTGNYGYTF.

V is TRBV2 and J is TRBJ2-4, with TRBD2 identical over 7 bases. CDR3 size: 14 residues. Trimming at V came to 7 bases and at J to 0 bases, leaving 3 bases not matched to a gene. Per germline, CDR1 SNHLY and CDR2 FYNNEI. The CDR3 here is CASISGLAKNIQYF. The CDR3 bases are TGTGCCAGCATTAGCGGGTTAGCCAAAAACATTCAGTACTTC.

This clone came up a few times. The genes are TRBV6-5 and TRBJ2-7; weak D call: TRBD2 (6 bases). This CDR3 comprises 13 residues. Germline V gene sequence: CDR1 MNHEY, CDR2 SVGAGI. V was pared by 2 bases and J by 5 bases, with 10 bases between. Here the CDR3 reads CASSYGGFDEQYF. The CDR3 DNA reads TGTGCCAGCAGTTACGGAGGGTTCGACGAGCAGTACTTC.

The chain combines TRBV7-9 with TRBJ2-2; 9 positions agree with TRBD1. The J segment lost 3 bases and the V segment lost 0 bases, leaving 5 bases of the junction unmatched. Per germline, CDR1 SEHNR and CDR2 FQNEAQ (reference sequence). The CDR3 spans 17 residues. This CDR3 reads CASSLARTGVHTGELFF. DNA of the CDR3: TGTGCCAGCAGCTTAGCGAGGACAGGGGTACACACCGGGGAGCTGTTTTTT.

CDR3 amino acids: CASRSTGAIQETQYF. In nucleotides, the CDR3 is TGTGCCAGCCGCAGTACCGGGGCGATTCAAGAGACCCAGTACTTC. The V gene is TRBV28, the J gene TRBJ2-5; D is tentatively TRBD1 or TRBD2 (5 bases each). This CDR3 contains 15 residues. Trimming pared 8 bases from V and 2 bases from J, leaving 18 bases between. The germline gives CDR1 MDHEN, CDR2 SYDVKM. The full variable domain, completed using reference TRBV28 and TRBJ2-5, is DVKVTQSSRYLVKRTGEKVFLECVQDMDHENMFWYRQDPGLGLRLIYFSYDVKMKEKGDIPEGYSVSREKKERFSLILESASTNQTSMYLCASRSTGAIQETQYFGPGTRLLVL.

The CDR3 sequence is CASSPLGGNTGELFF. CDR3 coding DNA: TGTGCCAGCAGTCCTCTGGGTGGAAACACCGGGGAGCTGTTTTTT. The genes are TRBV6-6 and TRBJ2-2; no firm D call. The CDR3 is made up of 15 amino acids. CDR1 is MNHNY and CDR2 is SVGAGI in the germline V gene (reference sequence). Trimming removed 5 bases at V and 2 bases at J, with 12 bases between.

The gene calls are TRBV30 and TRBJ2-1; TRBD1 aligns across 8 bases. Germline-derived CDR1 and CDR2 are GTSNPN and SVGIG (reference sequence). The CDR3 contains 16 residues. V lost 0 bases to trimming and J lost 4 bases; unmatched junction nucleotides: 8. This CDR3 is CAWSVQGEWEYNEQFF. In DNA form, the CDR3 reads TGTGCCTGGAGTGTACAGGGGGAGTGGGAGTACAATGAGCAGTTCTTC.